This T cell receptor beta chain was profiled in a study of T cell repertoires in cytomegalovirus infection. Germline V gives CDR1 SGHVS, CDR2 FQNEAQ. CDR3 size: 12 residues. With 8 bases removed from V and 5 bases from J, the gap between germline ends came to 12 bases. This clonotype was detected many times. TCRdb reprocessed the reads via MiXCR and lists one record per CDR3 protein. This table holds some 300,000 distinct CDR3 sequences, around 9.1% found once. The TCR was taken from a human donor in good health (CMV status not recorded). Some clones in this sample may be carry-over from other donors' samples. Material for sequencing was PBMCs. V and J are TRBV7-8 and TRBJ2-5; tentatively, D is TRBD2 (6 bases). The chain's CDR3 is CASWRGGETQYF. The DNA for the CDR3 is TGTGCCAGCTGGAGGGGCGGCGAGACCCAGTACTTC.